The 12 T cell receptor beta chains below come from one sample, sequenced in a study of Graves' ophthalmopathy and Graves' hyperthyroidism. CDR3 regions of TCR beta were amplified from RNA transcripts. Second-round multiplex PCR came after a first-round RT-PCR that employed HTBI primers. From the multiplex PCR reads, TCRdb called clonotypes with MiXCR, one entry per CDR3 protein. The sample lists 1 million to 1.3 million distinct CDR3 sequences, less than 45% occurring once. Sequencing used peripheral blood or thyroid tissue (not recorded which). The receptors originated from an adult man with Graves' hyperthyroidism.

The chain joins TRBV5-1 to TRBJ1-5, with D possibly TRBD1 on 5 matching bases. The ends were cut back, 0 bases at V and 2 bases at J, with 12 bases in the middle. The CDR3 spans 16 residues. Germline CDR1 reads SGHRS; CDR2 reads YFSETQ. The CDR3 bases are TGCGCCAGCAGCTTGGGTTTGGGGGAGCGCAATCAGCCCCAGCATTTT. This sequence encodes CASSLGLGERNQPQHF. Full variable domain (rest looked up from reference TRBV5-1 and TRBJ1-5): KAGVTQTPRYLIKTRGQQVTLSCSPISGHRSVSWYQQTPGQGLQFLFEYFSETQRNKGNFPGRFSGRQFSNSRSEMNVSTLELGDSALYLCASSLGLGERNQPQHFGDGTRLSIL.

The sample holds many counts of this clonotype. V gene TRBV2 combines with J gene TRBJ1-4; D is uncertain. Trimming shortened V by 6 bases and J by 8 bases, and 16 bases separated the two germline ends. Germline lookup yields CDR1 SNHLY and CDR2 FYNNEI. The CDR3 consists of 14 residues. The CDR3 loop reads CASRGSQASEKLFF. The CDR3 region has the DNA TGTGCCAGCAGAGGAAGCCAGGCTAGCGAAAAACTGTTTTTT.

This clonotype was recorded at least ten times. The chain uses TRBV20-1 and TRBJ1-1, with D unclear. Trimming took off 8 bases at V and 1 base at J, with 11 bases between the two ends. The CDR3 covers 12 residues. Germline CDR1 reads DFQATT; CDR2 reads SNEGSKA (reference sequence). This chain's CDR3 is CSWSDANTEAFF. CDR3 in DNA: TGCAGTTGGTCGGATGCGAACACTGAAGCTTTCTTT.

This clonotype was detected ten times or more. The chain recombines TRBV7-9 with TRBJ1-4; the D is unclear. Trimming took off 1 base at V and 0 bases at J, with 12 bases between the two ends. There are 17 residues in the CDR3. Germline assignment: CDR1 SEHNR and CDR2 FQNEAQ (reference sequence). The CDR3 DNA follows: TGTGCCAGCAGCTTAGGGAGAAAGCCTGCAACTAATGAAAAACTGTTTTTT. Amino acid sequence: CASSLGRKPATNEKLFF.

There are many counts of this clonotype. The genes are TRBV7-2 and TRBJ2-2; D remains ambiguous. The V and J ends lost 3 bases and 2 bases respectively, with 13 bases between them. Looked up from germline, CDR1 is SGHTA and CDR2 is FQGNSA. The CDR3 sequence is 16 residues long. Written as DNA, the CDR3 is TGTGCCAGCAGCTTTACGCCTGTTGCAAACACCGGGGAGCTGTTTTTT. Translated: CASSFTPVANTGELFF. Full variable domain (outside the CDR3, taken from reference TRBV7-2 and TRBJ2-2): GAGVSQSPSNKVTEKGKDVELRCDPISGHTALYWYRQSLGQGLEFLIYFQGNSAPDKSGLPSDRFSAERTGGSVSTLTIQRTQQEDSAVYLCASSFTPVANTGELFFGEGSRLTVL.

This chain links TRBV12-3 or TRBV12-4 with TRBJ1-4; TRBD1 agrees at 8 bases. This CDR3 comprises 14 residues. The J segment lost 7 bases and the V segment lost 11 bases, leaving 12 bases of the junction unmatched. Written as DNA, the CDR3 is TGTGCCGGCCGTCGAGACAGGGGTTTTGAAAAACTGTTTTTT. It codes for CAGRRDRGFEKLFF.

This clonotype was detected once. The chain links TRBV19 to TRBJ1-1, with D hard to call. This CDR3 is 14 amino acids long. From germline, CDR1 is LNHDA and CDR2 SQIVND (reference sequence). The CDR3 nucleotides read TGTGCTAGAGATTCTCGGGGATCGAACACTGAAGCTTTCTTT. Its protein is CARDSRGSNTEAFF.

Ten or more counts support this clonotype. The rearrangement links TRBV5-1 to TRBJ1-1; 8 bases match TRBD1. This CDR3 has 14 amino acids. CDR1 and CDR2 from the germline V gene are SGHRS and YFSETQ. Trimming at V came to 4 bases and at J to 0 bases, leaving 2 bases not matched to a gene. DNA of the CDR3: TGCGCCAGCAGCGCGGACAGGGTGAACACTGAAGCTTTCTTT. It yields the protein CASSADRVNTEAFF.

This clonotype was seen repeatedly, ten times or more. The chain carries TRBV20-1 and TRBJ1-5, with TRBD1 matching over 8 bases. The J segment lost 6 bases and the V segment lost 3 bases, leaving 4 bases of the junction unmatched. CDR3 length equals 13 residues. Germline V CDR1 and CDR2: DFQATT, SNEGSKA (reference sequence). The CDR3 loop reads CSARDRVGQPQHF. DNA for the CDR3: TGCAGTGCTAGGGACAGGGTCGGTCAGCCCCAGCATTTT.

In regard to this clonotype: Since the CDR3 does not end with the conserved phenylalanine or tryptophan, this likely comes from a read error. CDR3 DNA: TGTGCCAGCTTAAACCCGGCCAGGGGGTGCAATCAGCCCCAGCATTCT. This encodes CASLNPARGCNQPQHS. The chain recombines TRBV7-8 with TRBJ1-5; TRBD1 agrees at 7 bases. There are 16 residues in the CDR3. The trim removed 8 bases at V and 2 bases at J, leaving 12 bases unmatched. In germline, CDR1 is SGHVS, CDR2 FQNEAQ.

The chain joins TRBV7-9 to TRBJ2-5; possibly TRBD1 for D (6 bases). The CDR3 loop spans 13 amino acids. V was clipped by 11 bases and J by 1 base, with 14 bases between them. Germline CDR1 and CDR2: SEHNR and FQNEAQ (reference sequence). The CDR3 bases are TGTGCCGGAAAGACAGGCGGCCAAGAGACCCAGTACTTC. Translated: CAGKTGGQETQYF.

The J gene is TRBJ2-2, the V gene TRBV9, with D tentatively TRBD1 or TRBD2 (5 bases each). This CDR3 contains 15 residues. The V gene lost 4 bases and the J gene lost 3 bases, with 13 bases spanning the gap. CDR1 and CDR2 (germline): SGDLS, YYNGEE. CDR3 protein: CASSKGTSDTGELFF. CDR3 in DNA: TGTGCCAGCAGCAAAGGGACCTCGGACACCGGGGAGCTGTTTTTT.